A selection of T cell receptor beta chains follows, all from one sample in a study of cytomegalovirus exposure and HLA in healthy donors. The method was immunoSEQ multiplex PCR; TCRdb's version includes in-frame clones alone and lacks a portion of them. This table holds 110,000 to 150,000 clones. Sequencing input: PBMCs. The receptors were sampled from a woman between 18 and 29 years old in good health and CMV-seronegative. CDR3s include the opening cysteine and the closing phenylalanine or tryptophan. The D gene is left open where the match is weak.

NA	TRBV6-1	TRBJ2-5	CASSLADQETQYF	TGTGCCAGCAGCTTAGCGGATCAAGAGACCCAGTACTTC
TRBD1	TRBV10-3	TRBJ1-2	CAITEDRESYGYTF	TGTGCCATCACGGAGGACAGGGAAAGCTATGGCTACACCTTC
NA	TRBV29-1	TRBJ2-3	CSVAPTSKDTQYF	TGCAGCGTTGCTCCGACTAGTAAAGATACGCAGTATTTT
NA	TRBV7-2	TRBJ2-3	CASTLGGSAIHTQYF	TGTGCCAGCACCTTGGGTGGTAGCGCCATACATACGCAGTATTTT
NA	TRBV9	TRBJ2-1	CASSAGFGEQFF	TGTGCCAGCAGCGCGGGATTTGGGGAGCAGTTCTTC
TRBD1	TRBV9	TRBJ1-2	CASSVRQGEDYGYTF	TGTGCCAGCAGCGTGCGACAGGGGGAAGACTATGGCTACACCTTC
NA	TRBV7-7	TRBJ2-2	CGVAGPTGELFF	TGTGGGGTGGCGGGCCCCACCGGGGAGCTGTTTTTT
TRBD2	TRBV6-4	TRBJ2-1	CASSVTSGVNNEQFF	TGTGCCAGCAGTGTTACTAGCGGGGTAAACAATGAGCAGTTCTTC
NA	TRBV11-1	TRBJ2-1	CASSPSRSRNEQFF	TGTGCCAGCAGCCCTTCCCGGTCCCGGAATGAGCAGTTCTTC
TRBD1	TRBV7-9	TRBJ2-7	CASNQRQGLYYEQYF	TGTGCCAGCAACCAAAGACAGGGTCTATACTACGAGCAGTACTTC
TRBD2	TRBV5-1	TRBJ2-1	CASSEGLAGGLEQFF	TGCGCCAGCAGCGAGGGACTAGCGGGAGGGCTTGAGCAGTTCTTC
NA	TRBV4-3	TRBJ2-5	CASSQGLALSQETQYF	TGCGCCAGCAGCCAAGGGCTAGCATTATCCCAAGAGACCCAGTACTTC